This T cell receptor (beta chain) was recorded in a study of OX40 agonist ivuxolimab in advanced cancers. Study overall: Patients received intravenous ivuxolimab every 2 weeks at 0.01 to 10 mg/kg. General study points: Antigens targeted by the expanded peripheral T cells were not determined. More expanded clones were seen, on average, in CD8+ T cells than in CD4+.

With regard to this clone: Antigen unknown.

Libraries were prepared by immunoSEQ multiplex PCR; TCRdb keeps only in-frame clonotypes and omits some of them. The sample includes around 100,000 clones, about 92% of them seen just once. The CDR3 loop spans 13 amino acids. Trimming stripped 2 bases from V and 4 bases from J, with 8 bases between. Germline CDR1 reads SGHNT; CDR2 reads YENEEA. The sequences come from CD4+ or CD8+ T cells sorted from blood, collected in a trial of the OX40 agonist ivuxolimab. The receptor's source is an adult with an advanced solid tumor such as melanoma, head and neck, liver or kidney cancer. The chain combines TRBV11-3 with TRBJ2-5; maybe TRBD2 (6 bases). The CDR3 DNA sequence: TGTGCCAGCAGCTTAAGGGGAGGAGAGACCCAGTACTTC. This encodes CASSLRGGETQYF.